This record covers a single T cell receptor beta chain. Its antigen is still unknown. The data stem from a study of cytomegalovirus exposure and HLA in healthy donors. Study-wide results and limits: Most TCR sequences proved rare, with some public TCRs found in many donors. In vitro assays verified that a few CMV-associated chains recognized CMV antigens specifically. In a later analysis, DRB1 alleles had the most associated TCRs; HLA-C alleles the fewest.

Among the donors, all were healthy bone marrow donors. The PCR was carried out with 60 Vbeta primers and 13 Jbeta primers. The assay was immunoSEQ multiplex PCR, and TCRdb's table has in-frame clones only and misses some. Counted here are over 150,000 clones, 65% to 90% occurring once; the ten biggest clones make up about 10%. Germline loops: CDR1 SGHAT, CDR2 FQNNGV. Deletions cut 3 bases from V and 3 bases from J, with 12 bases between. The CDR3 runs 14 residues. The sample taken for sequencing was PBMCs. The genes are TRBV11-2 and TRBJ2-7, with D possibly matching TRBD1 (5 bases). This receptor was obtained from a man between 50 and 59 years old in good health and CMV-seropositive. CDR3 DNA sequence: TGTGCCAGCAGCTTTGGGGCTCAACTCTACGAGCAGTACTTC. Protein: CASSFGAQLYEQYF.